Reported below is one TCR beta chain. What it binds is not known. Deletions cut 4 bases from V and 3 bases from J, with 10 bases between. CDR3 length: 14 amino acids. The germline gives CDR1 SNHLY, CDR2 FYNNEI. This entry comes from a study of chemoradiotherapy in HPV16-positive cancers. Over chemoradiotherapy, repertoires were sampled more than once. Study results and limitations: Non-HPV-specific T cells did not expand in tumors during treatment, whereas candidate HPV-specific clones and E7-related motifs did. Only two HPV16-positive patients supplied the functional HPV-specificity definition. In HPV16-positive patients, HPV-responsive T-cell expansion tracked better recurrence-free survival.

The method was immunoSEQ multiplex PCR; TCRdb's version includes in-frame clones alone and lacks a portion of them. The sample lists some 12,000 clones; roughly 90% were seen once. This TCR was sampled from a human donor with HPV-associated anogenital cancer. The chain uses TRBV2 and TRBJ2-4, with D tentatively TRBD2 (5 bases). The specimen was taken from a patient who underwent chemoradiotherapy. The CDR3 sequence is CASSVSGDKNIQYF. In DNA form, the CDR3 reads TGTGCCAGCAGTGTCAGCGGAGACAAAAACATTCAGTACTTC.